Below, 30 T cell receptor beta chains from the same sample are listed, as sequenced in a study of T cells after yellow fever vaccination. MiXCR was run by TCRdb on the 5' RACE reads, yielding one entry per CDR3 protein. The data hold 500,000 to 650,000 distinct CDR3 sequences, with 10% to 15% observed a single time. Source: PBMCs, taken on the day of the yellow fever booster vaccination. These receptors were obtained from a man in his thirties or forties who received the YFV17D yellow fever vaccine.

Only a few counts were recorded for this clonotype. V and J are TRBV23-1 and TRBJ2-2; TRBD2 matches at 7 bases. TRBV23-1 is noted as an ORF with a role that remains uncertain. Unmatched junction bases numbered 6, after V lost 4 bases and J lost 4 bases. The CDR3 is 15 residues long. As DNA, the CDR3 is TGCGCCAGCAGTCCCCACTGGGGGGGCACCGGGGAGCTGTTTTTT. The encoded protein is CASSPHWGGTGELFF.

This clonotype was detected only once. The CDR3 here is CSANEHGYNEQFF. CDR3 in DNA: TGCAGTGCTAATGAACACGGTTACAATGAGCAGTTCTTC. The rearrangement joins TRBV20-1 to TRBJ2-1; D is unclear. Per germline, CDR1 DFQATT and CDR2 SNEGSKA (reference sequence). The CDR3 covers 13 residues. Trimming left V 4 bases short and J 4 bases short, with 11 bases between.

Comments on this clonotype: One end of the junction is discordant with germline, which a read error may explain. CDR3 bases: TGCGCCAGCAGCTTGCTGGGGCTGAATCAGCCCAAGCATTTT. Encoded protein: CASSLLGLNQPKHF. The genes are TRBV5-1 and TRBJ1-5; possible D gene TRBD1, 5 bases. The CDR3 has 14 residues. CDR1 and CDR2 (germline): SGHRS, YFSETQ.

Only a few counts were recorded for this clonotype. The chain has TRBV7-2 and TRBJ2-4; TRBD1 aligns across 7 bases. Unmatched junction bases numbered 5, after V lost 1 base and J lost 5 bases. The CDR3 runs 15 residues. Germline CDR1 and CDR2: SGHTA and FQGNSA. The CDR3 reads CASSLGPGQQNIQYF. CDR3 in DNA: TGTGCCAGCAGCTTAGGTCCGGGACAGCAAAACATTCAGTACTTC.

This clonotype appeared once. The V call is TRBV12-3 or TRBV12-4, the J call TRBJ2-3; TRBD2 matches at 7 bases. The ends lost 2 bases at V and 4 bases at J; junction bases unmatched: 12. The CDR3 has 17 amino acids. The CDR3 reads CASSLSFGGSLPDTQYF. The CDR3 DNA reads TGTGCCAGCAGTTTAAGTTTTGGCGGGAGCTTGCCAGATACGCAGTATTTT.

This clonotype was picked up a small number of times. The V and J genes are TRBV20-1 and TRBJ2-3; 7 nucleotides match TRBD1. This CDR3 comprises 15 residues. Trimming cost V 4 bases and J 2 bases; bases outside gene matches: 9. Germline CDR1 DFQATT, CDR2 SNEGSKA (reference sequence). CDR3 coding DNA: TGCAGTGCTAATCCCGGGACAGAAAACACAGATACGCAGTATTTT. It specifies CSANPGTENTDTQYF.

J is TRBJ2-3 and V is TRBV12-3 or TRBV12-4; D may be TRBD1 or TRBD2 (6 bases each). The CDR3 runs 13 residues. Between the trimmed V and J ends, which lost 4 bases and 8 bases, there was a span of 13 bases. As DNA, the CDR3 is TGTGCCAGCAGTTGGGGGGCTGGCGGTACGCAGTATTTT. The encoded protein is CASSWGAGGTQYF.

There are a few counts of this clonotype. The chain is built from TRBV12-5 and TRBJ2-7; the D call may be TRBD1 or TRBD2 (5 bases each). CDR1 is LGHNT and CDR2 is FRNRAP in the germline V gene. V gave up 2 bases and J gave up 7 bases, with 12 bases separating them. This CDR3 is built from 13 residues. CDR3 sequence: CASGLPTREEQYF. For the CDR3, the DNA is TGTGCTAGTGGTTTGCCCACCAGGGAGGAGCAGTACTTC.

The CDR3: CASSSVGRAVYNEQFF. Here the CDR3 DNA reads TGTGCCAGCAGCTCGGTCGGGAGGGCCGTCTACAATGAGCAGTTCTTC. This chain uses TRBV7-2 with TRBJ2-1; TRBD2 agrees at 8 bases. The CDR3 runs 16 residues. The V gene end was trimmed by 4 bases and the J gene end by 3 bases; junction bases not matched to a gene: 8. Germline-derived CDR1 and CDR2 are SGHTA and FQGNSA.

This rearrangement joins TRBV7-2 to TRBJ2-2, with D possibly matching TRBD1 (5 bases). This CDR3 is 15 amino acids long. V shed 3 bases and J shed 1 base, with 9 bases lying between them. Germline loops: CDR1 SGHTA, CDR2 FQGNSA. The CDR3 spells CASSLGLLNTGELFF. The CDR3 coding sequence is TGTGCCAGCAGCTTGGGGCTTCTGAACACCGGGGAGCTGTTTTTT.

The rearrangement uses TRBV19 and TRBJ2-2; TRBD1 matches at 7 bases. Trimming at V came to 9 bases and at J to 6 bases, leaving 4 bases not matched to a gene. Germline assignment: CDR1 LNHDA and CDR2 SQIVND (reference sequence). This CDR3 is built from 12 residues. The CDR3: CASQGGPGELFF. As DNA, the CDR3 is TGTGCCAGCCAAGGGGGCCCCGGGGAGCTGTTTTTT.

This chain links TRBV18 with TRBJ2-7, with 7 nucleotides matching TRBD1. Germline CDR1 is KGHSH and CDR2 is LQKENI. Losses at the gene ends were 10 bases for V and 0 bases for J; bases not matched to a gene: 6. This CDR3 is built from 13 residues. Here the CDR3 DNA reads TGTGCCACTAGAAGGGACAGCTCCTACGAGCAGTACTTC. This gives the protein CATRRDSSYEQYF. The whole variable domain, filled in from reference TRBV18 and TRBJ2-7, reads NAGVMQNPRHLVRRRGQEARLRCSPMKGHSHVYWYRQLPEEGLKFMVYLQKENIIDESGMPKERFSAEFPKEGPSILRIQQVVRGDSAAYFCATRRDSSYEQYFGPGTRLTVT.

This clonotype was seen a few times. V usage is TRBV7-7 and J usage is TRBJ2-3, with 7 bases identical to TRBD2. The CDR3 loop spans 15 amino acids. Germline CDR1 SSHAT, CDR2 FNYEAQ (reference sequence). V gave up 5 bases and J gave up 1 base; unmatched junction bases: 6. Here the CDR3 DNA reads TGTGCCAGCAGCCTTTCAGCGGGACGCACAGATACGCAGTATTTT. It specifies CASSLSAGRTDTQYF.

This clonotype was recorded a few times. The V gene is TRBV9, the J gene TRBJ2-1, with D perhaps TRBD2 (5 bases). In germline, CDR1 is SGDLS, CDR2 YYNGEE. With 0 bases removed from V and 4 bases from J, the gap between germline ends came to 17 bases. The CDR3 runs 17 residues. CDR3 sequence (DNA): TGTGCCAGCAGCGTAGGAGGGTCAACTGTTGGGTACAATGAGCAGTTCTTC. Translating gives CASSVGGSTVGYNEQFF.

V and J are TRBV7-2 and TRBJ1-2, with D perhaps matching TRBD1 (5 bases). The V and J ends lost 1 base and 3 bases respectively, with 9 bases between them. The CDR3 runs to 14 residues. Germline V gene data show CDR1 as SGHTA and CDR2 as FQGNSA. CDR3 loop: CASSLVPGHYGYTF. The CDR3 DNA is TGTGCCAGCAGCTTAGTTCCAGGGCACTATGGCTACACCTTC. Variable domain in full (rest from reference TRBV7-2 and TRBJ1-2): GAGVSQSPSNKVTEKGKDVELRCDPISGHTALYWYRQSLGQGLEFLIYFQGNSAPDKSGLPSDRFSAERTGGSVSTLTIQRTQQEDSAVYLCASSLVPGHYGYTFGSGTRLTVV.

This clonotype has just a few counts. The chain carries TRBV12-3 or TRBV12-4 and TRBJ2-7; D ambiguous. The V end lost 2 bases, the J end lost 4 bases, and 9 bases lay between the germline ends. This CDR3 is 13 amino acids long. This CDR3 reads CASSLLGIYEQYF. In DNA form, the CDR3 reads TGTGCCAGCAGTTTACTGGGAATTTACGAGCAGTACTTC.

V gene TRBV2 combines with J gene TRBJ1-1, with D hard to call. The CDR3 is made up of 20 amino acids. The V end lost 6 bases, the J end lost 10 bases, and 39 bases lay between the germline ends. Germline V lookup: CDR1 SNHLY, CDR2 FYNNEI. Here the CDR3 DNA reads TGTGCCAGCAGATCCAATTACGGGTGGGTTCGTGAGGGTCCCCCCGGGAGAGCTTTCTTT. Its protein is CASRSNYGWVREGPPGRAFF.

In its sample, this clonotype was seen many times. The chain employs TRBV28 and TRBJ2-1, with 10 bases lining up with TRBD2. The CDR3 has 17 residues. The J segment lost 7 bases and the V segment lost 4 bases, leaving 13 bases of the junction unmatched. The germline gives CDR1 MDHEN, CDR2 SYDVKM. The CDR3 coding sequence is TGTGCCAGCAGTTCCCCGGGCAGCGGGAGGGCCATGAATGAGCAGTTCTTC. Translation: CASSSPGSGRAMNEQFF.

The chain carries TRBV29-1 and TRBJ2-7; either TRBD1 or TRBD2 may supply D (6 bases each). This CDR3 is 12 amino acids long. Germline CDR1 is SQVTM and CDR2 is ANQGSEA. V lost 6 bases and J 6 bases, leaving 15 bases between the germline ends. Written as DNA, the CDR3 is TGCAGCGTGAGCAGGGGAGGAGGCGAGCAGTACTTC. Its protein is CSVSRGGGEQYF.

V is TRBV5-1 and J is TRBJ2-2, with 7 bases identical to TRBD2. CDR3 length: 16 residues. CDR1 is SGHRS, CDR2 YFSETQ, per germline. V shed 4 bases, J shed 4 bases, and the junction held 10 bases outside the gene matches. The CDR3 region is CASSPIRDYSTGELFF. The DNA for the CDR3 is TGCGCCAGCAGCCCCATCCGGGACTACAGCACCGGGGAGCTGTTTTTT.

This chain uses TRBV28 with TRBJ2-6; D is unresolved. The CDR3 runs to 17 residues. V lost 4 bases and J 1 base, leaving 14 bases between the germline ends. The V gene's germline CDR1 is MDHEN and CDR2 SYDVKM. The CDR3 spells CASSSNPGVSGANVLTF. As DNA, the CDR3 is TGTGCCAGCAGTTCTAACCCCGGAGTATCTGGGGCCAACGTCCTGACTTTC. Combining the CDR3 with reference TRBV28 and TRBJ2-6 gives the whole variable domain DVKVTQSSRYLVKRTGEKVFLECVQDMDHENMFWYRQDPGLGLRLIYFSYDVKMKEKGDIPEGYSVSREKKERFSLILESASTNQTSMYLCASSSNPGVSGANVLTFGAGSRLTVL.

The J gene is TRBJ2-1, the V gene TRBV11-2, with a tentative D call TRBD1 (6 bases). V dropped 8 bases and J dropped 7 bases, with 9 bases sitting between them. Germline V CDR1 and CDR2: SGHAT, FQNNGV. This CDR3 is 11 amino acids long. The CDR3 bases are TGTGCCAGCTTGAGGGGGAATGAGCAGTTCTTC. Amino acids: CASLRGNEQFF.

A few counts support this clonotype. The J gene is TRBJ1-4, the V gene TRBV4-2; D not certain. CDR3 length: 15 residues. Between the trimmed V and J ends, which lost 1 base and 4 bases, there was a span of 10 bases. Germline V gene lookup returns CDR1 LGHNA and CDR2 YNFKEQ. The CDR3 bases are TGTGCCAGCAGCCAAGGGACCCCTGGTAATGAAAAACTGTTTTTT. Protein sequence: CASSQGTPGNEKLFF.

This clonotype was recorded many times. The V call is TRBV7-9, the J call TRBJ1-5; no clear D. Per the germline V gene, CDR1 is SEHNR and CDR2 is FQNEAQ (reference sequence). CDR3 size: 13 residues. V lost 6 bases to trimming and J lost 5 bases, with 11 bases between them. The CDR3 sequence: CASSRDLYQPQHF. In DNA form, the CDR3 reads TGTGCCAGCAGTCGGGATTTATATCAGCCCCAGCATTTT.

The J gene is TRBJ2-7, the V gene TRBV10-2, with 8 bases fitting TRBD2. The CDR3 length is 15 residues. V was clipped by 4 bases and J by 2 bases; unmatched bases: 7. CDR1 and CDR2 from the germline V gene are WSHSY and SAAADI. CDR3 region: CASSGEAGVTYEQYF. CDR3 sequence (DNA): TGCGCCAGCAGTGGGGAAGCGGGAGTCACCTACGAGCAGTACTTC.

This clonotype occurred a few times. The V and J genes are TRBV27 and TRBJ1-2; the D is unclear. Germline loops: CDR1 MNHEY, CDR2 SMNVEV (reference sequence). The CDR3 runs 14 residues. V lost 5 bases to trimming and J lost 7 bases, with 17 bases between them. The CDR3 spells CASSRATLYSGYTF. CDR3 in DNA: TGTGCCAGCAGTAGGGCCACCCTATATAGTGGCTACACCTTC.

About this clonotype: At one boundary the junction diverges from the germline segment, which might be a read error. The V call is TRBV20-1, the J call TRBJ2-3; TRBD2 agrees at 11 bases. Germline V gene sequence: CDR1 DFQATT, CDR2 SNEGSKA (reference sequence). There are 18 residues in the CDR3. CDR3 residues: CCARDRLAGGRRTDTQYF. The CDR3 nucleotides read TGCTGTGCTAGAGATCGTCTAGCGGGAGGCCGACGCACAGATACGCAGTATTTT.

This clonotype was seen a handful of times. This CDR3 reads CASLRAETGELFF. As DNA, the CDR3 is TGTGCCAGCCTACGTGCCGAGACCGGGGAGCTGTTTTTT. The chain couples TRBV28 to TRBJ2-2; the D is unclear. CDR3 length equals 13 residues. Germline values: CDR1 MDHEN, CDR2 SYDVKM. V was shortened by 8 bases and J by 5 bases, with 12 bases between the two germline ends.

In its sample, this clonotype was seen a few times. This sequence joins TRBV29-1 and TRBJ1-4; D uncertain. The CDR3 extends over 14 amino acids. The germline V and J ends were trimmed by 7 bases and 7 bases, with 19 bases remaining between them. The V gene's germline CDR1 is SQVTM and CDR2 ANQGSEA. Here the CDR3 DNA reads TGCAGCGCACTAGACGCGTCGAAAGGTGAAAAACTGTTTTTT. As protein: CSALDASKGEKLFF.

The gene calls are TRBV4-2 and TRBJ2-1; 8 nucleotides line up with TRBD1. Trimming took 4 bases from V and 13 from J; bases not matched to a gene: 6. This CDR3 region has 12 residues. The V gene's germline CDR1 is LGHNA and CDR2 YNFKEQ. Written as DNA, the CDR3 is TGTGCCAGCAGCCTCGGACAGGGCGGACAGTTCTTC. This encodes CASSLGQGGQFF.